The rows below give T cell receptor beta chains drawn from one sample of a study of cytomegalovirus exposure and HLA in healthy donors. Assay used: immunoSEQ multiplex PCR; TCRdb lists only in-frame clones, some missing. The repertoire holds over 100,000 clones, with roughly 89% as singletons. The sample consisted of PBMCs. The receptors here all came from a woman in her late teens or twenties in good health and CMV-seronegative. The conserved cysteine and the conserved F or W are not part of the CDR3 here. Expanded clones are given a class, and other clones once, few, many or no size at all.

v_gene: TRBV25-1
j_gene: TRBJ2-1
abundance: NA
CDR3aa: ASSPPRVGKDEQF

v_gene: TRBV15
j_gene: TRBJ2-7
abundance: NA
CDR3aa: ATSRAGTGGSYEQY

v_gene: TRBV18
j_gene: TRBJ1-2
abundance: few
CDR3aa: ASSTANYGYT

v_gene: TRBV12-5
j_gene: TRBJ1-5
abundance: NA
CDR3aa: ASGLVLSQDNQPQH

v_gene: TRBV5-1
j_gene: TRBJ2-1
abundance: NA
CDR3aa: ASSSSTQGEQF

v_gene: TRBV19
j_gene: TRBJ1-2
abundance: NA
CDR3aa: ASGTGRIGYT

v_gene: TRBV9
j_gene: TRBJ1-3
abundance: NA
CDR3aa: ASSAGDRLVTIY

v_gene: TRBV2
j_gene: TRBJ1-1
abundance: NA
CDR3aa: ASSETGSEAF

v_gene: TRBV27
j_gene: TRBJ1-5
abundance: NA
CDR3aa: ASSYRYSSNQPQH

v_gene: TRBV18
j_gene: TRBJ2-7
abundance: NA
CDR3aa: ASSLPGQGFEQY

v_gene: TRBV6-6
j_gene: TRBJ1-1
abundance: NA
CDR3aa: ASGPQGNTEAF

v_gene: TRBV5-4
j_gene: TRBJ2-5
abundance: NA
CDR3aa: ASSFGPGAVYQETQY

v_gene: TRBV19
j_gene: TRBJ2-5
abundance: NA
CDR3aa: ASSMAGVETQY

v_gene: TRBV6-6
j_gene: TRBJ1-5
abundance: NA
CDR3aa: ASSFRQGGQPQH

v_gene: TRBV5-4
j_gene: TRBJ1-1
abundance: NA
CDR3aa: ASSLQEGTEAF

v_gene: TRBV7-6
j_gene: TRBJ2-7
abundance: NA
CDR3aa: ASSLGSHEQY

v_gene: TRBV19
j_gene: TRBJ1-1
abundance: NA
CDR3aa: ASSISRGTEAF

v_gene: TRBV7-6
j_gene: TRBJ1-6
abundance: NA
CDR3aa: ASSLRGTGDSPLH

v_gene: TRBV13
j_gene: TRBJ2-7
abundance: NA
CDR3aa: ASSLGVRAYEQY

v_gene: TRBV11-3
j_gene: TRBJ2-2
abundance: NA
CDR3aa: ASSPRTGDTGELF

v_gene: TRBV5-5
j_gene: TRBJ2-3
abundance: NA
CDR3aa: ASSSTSGGDTQY

v_gene: TRBV7-3
j_gene: TRBJ2-3
abundance: NA
CDR3aa: ASSSLAGSGGPGDTQY

v_gene: TRBV4-1
j_gene: TRBJ1-6
abundance: few
CDR3aa: ASSQGGHLSSYNSPLH

v_gene: TRBV6-5
j_gene: TRBJ2-1
abundance: NA
CDR3aa: ASRPGTGAYNEQF

v_gene: TRBV20-1
j_gene: TRBJ1-2
abundance: NA
CDR3aa: SASGRESDT

v_gene: TRBV2
j_gene: TRBJ1-1
abundance: NA
CDR3aa: ASSDRLQQAVGAF

v_gene: TRBV6-1
j_gene: TRBJ2-3
abundance: once
CDR3aa: ASIMGQGLTDTQY